These 30 T cell receptor beta chains came from one sample sequenced in a study of cytomegalovirus exposure and HLA in healthy donors (dated 2017 in TCRdb). Receptor amplification or capture employed the immunoSEQ multiplex PCR assay. For the multiplex PCR, a mixture combining 60 forward primers for TCR Vbeta segments and 13 reverse primers for TCR Jbeta segments was used. Not all clones reach the TCRdb copy of this immuneACCESS table, which keeps in-frame sequences only. Checked studies attribute under half of the gap to unresolved V genes and leave the rest unexplained. The sample table records more than 95,000 clones; around 78% of these occur just once. Under 5.5% of the sample is held by the ten biggest clonotypes. The sequenced sample was PBMCs. The receptors shown here come from a man aged 55-75 years in good health and CMV-seropositive.

The chain has TRBV7-2 and TRBJ1-1, with 9 positions matching TRBD1. CDR1 is SGHTA and CDR2 is FQGNSA in the germline V gene. The V and J ends lost 2 bases and 4 bases, in that order; junction bases with no gene match: 5. The CDR3 runs 15 residues. The CDR3 reads CASSLTLDRGTEAFF. The CDR3 DNA follows: TGTGCCAGCAGCTTAACCCTGGACAGGGGCACTGAAGCTTTCTTT. Full variable domain (missing parts from reference TRBV7-2 and TRBJ1-1): GAGVSQSPSNKVTEKGKDVELRCDPISGHTALYWYRQSLGQGLEFLIYFQGNSAPDKSGLPSDRFSAERTGGSVSTLTIQRTQQEDSAVYLCASSLTLDRGTEAFFGQGTRLTVV.

As DNA, the CDR3 is TGTGCCAGCAGCCCCCGTACATCAAACACCATATATTTT. It translates to CASSPRTSNTIYF. The chain uses TRBV6-5 and TRBJ1-3, with no clear D. CDR3 length: 13 residues. V dropped 6 bases and J dropped 6 bases, with 12 bases sitting between them. Germline CDR1 is MNHEY and CDR2 is SVGAGI.

This chain uses TRBV28 with TRBJ2-3; tentatively, D is TRBD2 (5 bases). The CDR3 is 16 residues long. The germline V and J ends were trimmed by 6 bases and 6 bases, with 22 bases remaining between them. Germline V gene data show CDR1 as MDHEN and CDR2 as SYDVKM. In nucleotides, the CDR3 is TGTGCCAGCAGCCGAAGGCTGGGAGTAATATCGGATACGCAGTATTTT. Its translation: CASSRRLGVISDTQYF.

This clone was observed a handful of times. The chain joins TRBV5-6 to TRBJ2-7, with TRBD1 identical over 9 bases. This CDR3 spans 16 amino acids. Germline trimming cut 4 bases from V and 6 bases from J; bases unmatched to any gene: 14. Germline V gene lookup returns CDR1 SGHDT and CDR2 YYEEEE. CDR3 nucleotide sequence: TGTGCCAGCAGCCCACGGGACAGGGAGGCCTGGTCCGAGCAGTACTTC. Its protein product is CASSPRDREAWSEQYF.

The chain employs TRBV29-1 and TRBJ2-3, with TRBD1 matching 8 bases. The V gene end was trimmed by 6 bases and the J gene end by 6 bases; junction bases not matched to a gene: 8. Germline-derived CDR1 and CDR2 are SQVTM and ANQGSEA. This CDR3 contains 13 residues. The CDR3 region is CSVRQGPRDTQYF. DNA for the CDR3: TGCAGCGTCCGACAGGGGCCTCGTGATACGCAGTATTTT.

This clone was recorded a few times. The chain couples TRBV27 to TRBJ2-7, with a weak D call TRBD1 (6 bases). The V gene's germline CDR1 is MNHEY and CDR2 SMNVEV (reference sequence). CDR3 size: 15 residues. The V end lost 6 bases, the J end lost 3 bases, and 18 bases lay between the germline ends. CDR3 sequence: CASRTVGDINYEQYF. CDR3 bases: TGTGCCAGCAGGACAGTGGGGGACATAAACTACGAGCAGTACTTC.

CDR3 in amino acids: CASKNQGLAEAFF. In DNA, the CDR3 is TGTGCCAGCAAAAACCAGGGGCTGGCTGAAGCTTTCTTT. The V gene is TRBV2, the J gene TRBJ1-1, with D tentatively TRBD1 (6 bases). Germline values: CDR1 SNHLY, CDR2 FYNNEI. This CDR3 is built from 13 residues. V was trimmed by 7 bases and J by 6 bases, leaving 15 bases between them. Full variable domain (missing parts from reference TRBV2 and TRBJ1-1): EPEVTQTPSHQVTQMGQEVILRCVPISNHLYFYWYRQILGQKVEFLVSFYNNEISEKSEIFDDQFSVERPDGSNFTLKIRSTKLEDSAMYFCASKNQGLAEAFFGQGTRLTVV.

This chain links TRBV6-5 with TRBJ1-2, with 8 positions matching TRBD1. Germline values: CDR1 MNHEY, CDR2 SVGAGI. The CDR3 is made up of 15 amino acids. V dropped 8 bases and J dropped 3; count of bases not matched to a gene: 11. The CDR3 DNA reads TGTGCCAGCCGAGGGTGGCAGGGGGCGGACTATGGCTACACCTTC. This codes for CASRGWQGADYGYTF.

The rearrangement joins TRBV10-1 to TRBJ1-5; D may be TRBD1 (5 bases). Germline V gene lookup returns CDR1 WNHNN and CDR2 SYGVQD (reference sequence). The CDR3 length is 13 residues. V gave up 5 bases and J gave up 4 bases, with 9 bases separating them. CDR3 residues: CASSQEGNQPQHF. In DNA, the CDR3 is TGCGCCAGCAGTCAGGAGGGGAATCAGCCCCAGCATTTT.

This clone was observed a single time. The chain employs TRBV28 and TRBJ1-5; D is perhaps TRBD1 (6 bases). In germline, CDR1 is MDHEN, CDR2 SYDVKM. CDR3 length equals 15 residues. V lost 5 bases and J 2 bases, leaving 13 bases between the germline ends. CDR3 bases: TGTGCCAGCAGTGTCGGGACATTGGGCAATCAGCCCCAGCATTTT. It yields the protein CASSVGTLGNQPQHF.

The chain uses TRBV9 and TRBJ2-5; D is possibly TRBD1 (7 bases). The CDR3 runs 16 residues. Germline V gene sequence: CDR1 SGDLS, CDR2 YYNGEE. Trimming removed 2 bases at V and 5 bases at J, with 19 bases between. CDR3 residues: CASSVTGAIRGETQYF. The CDR3 nucleotides are TGTGCCAGCAGCGTCACAGGGGCAATACGGGGGGAGACCCAGTACTTC.

The CDR3 loop is CASSEGRTEFQPQHF. DNA for the CDR3: TGTGCCAGCAGTGAAGGAAGGACAGAGTTTCAGCCCCAGCATTTT. This sequence joins TRBV2 and TRBJ1-5; maybe TRBD1 (6 bases). Germline V gene sequence: CDR1 SNHLY, CDR2 FYNNEI. This CDR3 is built from 15 residues. The V gene lost 1 base and the J gene lost 6 bases, with 13 bases spanning the gap.

Only a few counts were recorded for this clone. The chain joins TRBV2 to TRBJ1-1; tentatively, D is TRBD1 (5 bases). The CDR3 has 14 amino acids. In germline, CDR1 is SNHLY, CDR2 FYNNEI. The V end was cut by 6 bases, the J end by 1 base, with 12 bases between. The CDR3 region has the DNA TGTGCCAGCAGCCCTCAGGGAAGGAACACTGAAGCTTTCTTT. Its protein is CASSPQGRNTEAFF.

This clone came up a few times. The V call is TRBV5-1, the J call TRBJ2-5, with TRBD1 matching over 7 bases. V was pared by 2 bases and J by 1 base, with 2 bases of the junction left unmatched. The germline V gene has CDR1 SGHRS and CDR2 YFSETQ. This CDR3 is 14 amino acids long. CDR3 amino acids: CASSFRDSQETQYF. The CDR3 DNA sequence: TGCGCCAGCAGCTTTCGGGACAGCCAAGAGACCCAGTACTTC.

The chain links TRBV30 to TRBJ2-3; TRBD2 might be the D (7 bases). There are 13 residues in the CDR3. V dropped 5 bases and J dropped 2 bases, with 11 bases sitting between them. In germline, CDR1 is GTSNPN, CDR2 SVGIG (reference sequence). The CDR3 protein is CAWSGGLTDTQYF. The CDR3 DNA reads TGTGCCTGGTCGGGGGGCCTCACAGATACGCAGTATTTT.

The CDR3 is CASKQGSGNTIYF. CDR3 bases: TGTGCCAGCAAACAGGGCTCTGGAAACACCATATATTTT. This chain joins TRBV2 and TRBJ1-3; D might be TRBD1 (6 bases). V dropped 7 bases and J dropped 0 bases, with 7 bases sitting between them. The CDR3 length is 13 residues. CDR1 SNHLY and CDR2 FYNNEI come from the germline V gene.

This chain connects TRBV7-9 to TRBJ2-3; perhaps TRBD1 as D (5 bases). V lost 5 bases to trimming and J lost 2 bases, with 11 bases between them. The CDR3 loop spans 14 amino acids. Germline CDR1 and CDR2: SEHNR and FQNEAQ (reference sequence). The CDR3 here is CASSPRQFTDTQYF. Here the CDR3 DNA reads TGTGCCAGCAGCCCACGACAGTTCACAGATACGCAGTATTTT.

This chain joins TRBV5-6 and TRBJ2-7; 11 bases are shared with TRBD2. Germline loops: CDR1 SGHDT, CDR2 YYEEEE. Trimming took 4 bases from V and 4 from J; bases not matched to a gene: 4. The CDR3 length is 14 residues. CDR3 protein: CASSRLAGSYEQYF. The CDR3 DNA follows: TGTGCCAGCAGCCGACTAGCGGGATCTTACGAGCAGTACTTC.

The rearrangement joins TRBV7-9 to TRBJ1-6; 8 nucleotides line up with TRBD1. Trimming took 4 bases from V and 3 from J; bases not matched to a gene: 8. CDR3 length: 17 residues. CDR1 and CDR2 from the germline V gene are SEHNR and FQNEAQ (reference sequence). In DNA, the CDR3 is TGTGCCAGCAGCTGGAGACCCGGGACAGGCTATAATTCACCCCTCCACTTT. It encodes CASSWRPGTGYNSPLHF.

This chain connects TRBV5-4 to TRBJ1-3, with TRBD1 identical over 8 bases. Germline values: CDR1 SGHNT, CDR2 YYREEE (reference sequence). The CDR3 totals 16 residues. The ends lost 0 bases at V and 5 bases at J; junction bases unmatched: 7. CDR3 sequence: CASSLGQGALRNTIYF. The CDR3 DNA sequence: TGTGCCAGCAGCTTGGGGCAGGGGGCGCTTAGAAACACCATATATTTT.

The rearrangement links TRBV27 to TRBJ2-2; 7 nucleotides line up with TRBD1. CDR1 and CDR2 from the germline V gene are MNHEY and SMNVEV (reference sequence). The CDR3 covers 14 residues. V was pared by 7 bases and J by 5 bases, with 7 bases of the junction left unmatched. CDR3: CASNRQGVTGELFF. In nucleotides, the CDR3 is TGTGCCAGCAACCGACAGGGAGTGACCGGGGAGCTGTTTTTT.

The chain uses TRBV30 and TRBJ2-5; D is perhaps TRBD1 (6 bases). V was shortened by 4 bases and J by 9 bases, with 18 bases between the two germline ends. Germline CDR1 GTSNPN, CDR2 SVGIG (reference sequence). CDR3 length: 13 amino acids. DNA of the CDR3: TGTGCCTGGACCCCCCACAGGGATGAGGCCCAGTACTTC. This translates into CAWTPHRDEAQYF.

CDR3 DNA: TGTGCCAGCAGAGGGGATGACTATGGCTACACCTTC. Its translation: CASRGDDYGYTF. The V gene is TRBV2, the J gene TRBJ1-2; a weak D match, TRBD1 (5 bases). The length of the CDR3 is 12 residues. Germline CDR1 SNHLY, CDR2 FYNNEI. V gave up 6 bases and J gave up 3 bases, with 8 bases separating them.

The sample holds a few counts of this clone. The V and J genes are TRBV10-3 and TRBJ1-4, with D unclear. Trimming pared 5 bases from V and 6 bases from J, leaving 10 bases between. The germline V gene encodes CDR1 ENHRY and CDR2 SYGVKD. This CDR3 has 13 amino acids. The CDR3 sequence is CAISKSPDEKLFF. CDR3 in DNA: TGTGCCATCAGTAAGAGTCCGGATGAAAAACTGTTTTTT.

The rearrangement uses TRBV5-1 and TRBJ1-1, with 9 bases lining up with TRBD1. The CDR3 length is 15 residues. V was pared by 7 bases and J by 5 bases, with 12 bases of the junction left unmatched. Germline CDR1 reads SGHRS; CDR2 reads YFSETQ. CDR3 sequence reads: CASGSEQGAGTEAFF. The DNA for the CDR3 is TGCGCCAGCGGGTCTGAACAGGGGGCCGGGACTGAAGCTTTCTTT.

The rearrangement links TRBV2 to TRBJ1-5; weak D call: TRBD1 (5 bases). This CDR3 region has 13 residues. V dropped 8 bases and J dropped 6 bases, with 14 bases sitting between them. The germline gives CDR1 SNHLY, CDR2 FYNNEI. The CDR3 is CASLAQGGQPQHF. DNA for the CDR3: TGTGCCAGCTTGGCTCAGGGTGGTCAGCCCCAGCATTTT.

The chain couples TRBV27 to TRBJ2-7; possibly TRBD1 for D (5 bases). Germline CDR1 and CDR2: MNHEY and SMNVEV (reference sequence). The CDR3 is 16 residues long. Trimming cost V 8 bases and J 5 bases, with 25 bases left between them. The CDR3: CASGSPKGDLGHEQYF. The DNA for the CDR3 is TGTGCCAGCGGATCGCCAAAAGGGGATCTGGGGCACGAGCAGTACTTC.

Only one count was recorded for this clone. V usage is TRBV7-8 and J usage is TRBJ2-7, with 8 bases fitting TRBD1. The germline CDR1 and CDR2 sequences are SGHVS and FQNEAQ. This CDR3 region has 15 residues. J lost 4 bases, V lost 5 bases, and 10 bases had no gene match. The CDR3: CASSPQGVPFYEQYF. For the CDR3, the DNA is TGTGCCAGCAGCCCACAGGGGGTCCCATTTTACGAGCAGTACTTC.

A word on this clone: The missing conserved phenylalanine or tryptophan at the end of this CDR3 makes a read error likely. The DNA is left out, because the CDR3 cannot be placed on it with certainty; the CDR3 is given as TCRdb lists it. J is TRBJ1-1 and V is TRBV7-9; the table assigns TRBD1, which was not confirmed against the DNA. CDR1 is SEHNR, CDR2 FQNEAQ, per germline (reference sequence). The CDR3 is 12 residues long, counting both termini. The CDR3 loop is CSSSSEGQGSRI.

The rearrangement links TRBV19 to TRBJ1-3, with D possibly being TRBD1 (5 bases). Germline CDR1 and CDR2: LNHDA and SQIVND (reference sequence). The CDR3 is made up of 14 amino acids. Trimming shortened V by 9 bases and J by 0 bases, and 12 bases separated the two germline ends. The CDR3 sequence is CASGGESSGNTIYF. As DNA, the CDR3 is TGTGCCAGCGGGGGGGAGAGCTCTGGAAACACCATATATTTT.